The 28 T cell receptor beta chains below were found in one sample sequenced in a study of blood T cell repertoires in COVID-19. Repertoires were generated with immunoSEQ multiplex PCR, while TCRdb's copy carries only in-frame clones and drops some. Of some 180,000 clones in the sample, around 87% are singletons; the top ten hold approximately 0.64%. Source material: peripheral blood. The origin of the receptors is a middle-aged man with acute or convalescent COVID-19.

This clone came up once. The chain has TRBV28 and TRBJ2-5; 8 bases agree with TRBD1. CDR3 length: 14 residues. J lost 5 bases, V lost 2 bases, and 4 bases had no gene match. The V gene's germline CDR1 is MDHEN and CDR2 SYDVKM. CDR3 sequence reads: CASSLQGARETQYF. The CDR3 bases are TGTGCCAGCAGTTTACAGGGGGCGCGGGAGACCCAGTACTTC.

The V gene is TRBV25-1, the J gene TRBJ2-3, with 10 bases fitting TRBD1. Germline CDR1 MGHDK, CDR2 SYGVNS. CDR3 length equals 15 residues. Losses at the gene ends were 3 bases for V and 6 bases for J; bases not matched to a gene: 6. The CDR3 reads CASSEGQGIEDTQYF. CDR3 bases: TGTGCCAGCAGTGAGGGACAGGGGATTGAGGATACGCAGTATTTT.

This clone was observed once. The rearrangement uses TRBV9 and TRBJ2-2; D is ambiguous. The CDR3 is made up of 15 amino acids. V dropped 1 base and J dropped 6 bases, with 13 bases sitting between them. Germline V gene sequence: CDR1 SGDLS, CDR2 YYNGEE. The CDR3 here is CASSVTLHKAGELFF. In DNA form, the CDR3 reads TGTGCCAGCAGCGTAACCCTCCACAAAGCCGGGGAGCTGTTTTTT.

The V gene is TRBV19, the J gene TRBJ2-1; possibly TRBD2 for D (6 bases). CDR3 length: 15 amino acids. Germline V gene data show CDR1 as LNHDA and CDR2 as SQIVND (reference sequence). The ends were cut back, 10 bases at V and 3 bases at J, with 19 bases in the middle. Written as DNA, the CDR3 is TGTGCCACAAATCAAGGCGGGACTCACTACAATGAGCAGTTCTTC. Residues: CATNQGGTHYNEQFF.

This clone was recorded a few times. The chain joins TRBV2 to TRBJ1-1; 8 bases line up with TRBD1. This CDR3 region has 14 residues. Germline assignment: CDR1 SNHLY and CDR2 FYNNEI. Losses at the gene ends were 8 bases for V and 1 base for J; bases not matched to a gene: 6. CDR3 region: CASRSGTGNTEAFF. The CDR3 DNA sequence: TGTGCCAGCCGTTCAGGGACAGGGAACACTGAAGCTTTCTTT.

V and J are TRBV4-2 and TRBJ2-1; the match to TRBD2 covers 9 bases. Per germline, CDR1 LGHNA and CDR2 YNFKEQ. The J segment lost 2 bases and the V segment lost 3 bases, leaving 11 bases of the junction unmatched. This CDR3 comprises 18 residues. The CDR3 is CASSQQLAGARPYNEQFF. The CDR3 DNA reads TGTGCCAGCAGCCAGCAATTAGCGGGAGCTAGACCCTACAATGAGCAGTTCTTC.

The sample holds a few counts of this clone. The V gene is TRBV18, the J gene TRBJ2-3; 11 bases align to TRBD2. The CDR3 extends over 13 amino acids. Germline loops: CDR1 KGHSH, CDR2 LQKENI. The trim removed 8 bases at V and 6 bases at J, leaving 4 bases unmatched. As DNA, the CDR3 is TGTGCCAGCGAACTAGCGGGAGCCGATACGCAGTATTTT. Translating it yields CASELAGADTQYF.

V usage is TRBV6-5 and J usage is TRBJ1-6, with D tentatively TRBD1 (6 bases). The CDR3 has 12 residues. V was pared by 6 bases and J by 10 bases, with 10 bases between. Germline CDR1 MNHEY, CDR2 SVGAGI. The CDR3 DNA sequence: TGTGCCAGCAGGACAGGTTTGTCACCCCTCCACTTT. Protein: CASRTGLSPLHF.

The chain uses TRBV2 and TRBJ1-2; TRBD1 might be the D (5 bases). Germline V gene data show CDR1 as SNHLY and CDR2 as FYNNEI. V was pared by 4 bases and J by 1 base, with 10 bases between. This CDR3 has 14 amino acids. The CDR3, as DNA: TGTGCCAGCAGTGGACAGCTTAGTAACTATGGCTACACCTTC. It is translated as CASSGQLSNYGYTF.

The V call is TRBV28, the J call TRBJ2-7, with a tentative D call TRBD2 (5 bases). The germline V gene has CDR1 MDHEN and CDR2 SYDVKM. The CDR3 runs 17 residues. Trimming stripped 6 bases from V and 1 base from J, with 22 bases between. DNA for the CDR3: TGTGCCAGCAGAGGGCGGGCATACACTCGGTTGTCCTACGAGCAGTACGTC. This translates into CASRGRAYTRLSYEQYV.

V is TRBV19 and J is TRBJ1-1; possible D gene TRBD1, 6 bases. Trimming took 3 bases from V and 1 from J, leaving 9 bases between them. CDR3 length: 14 residues. Germline CDR1 is LNHDA and CDR2 is SQIVND (reference sequence). CDR3 residues: CASSIQGTNTEAFF. CDR3 nucleotides: TGTGCCAGTAGTATTCAGGGGACGAACACTGAAGCTTTCTTT. The variable domain in full, with the rest retrieved from reference TRBV19 and TRBJ1-1, is DGGITQSPKYLFRKEGQNVTLSCEQNLNHDAMYWYRQDPGQGLRLIYYSQIVNDFQKGDIAEGYSVSREKKESFPLTVTSAQKNPTAFYLCASSIQGTNTEAFFGQGTRLTVV.

The chain links TRBV24-1 to TRBJ2-5; TRBD2 matches 8 bases. Looked up from germline, CDR1 is KGHDR and CDR2 is SFDVKD. V dropped 0 bases and J dropped 5; count of bases not matched to a gene: 7. The CDR3 totals 16 residues. CDR3 sequence: CATSDLRGGNQETQYF. The CDR3 DNA reads TGTGCCACCAGTGATTTGCGGGGGGGAAATCAGGAGACCCAGTACTTC.

This clone was detected once. The chain links TRBV6-1 to TRBJ1-6, with 8 bases fitting TRBD1. V lost 2 bases, J lost 2 bases, and 8 bases stayed unmatched. This CDR3 contains 18 residues. Germline V gene sequence: CDR1 MNHNS, CDR2 SASEGT. In DNA form, the CDR3 reads TGTGCCAGCAGTGAAAGCGGACAGGGTGGAACCTATAATTCACCCCTCCACTTT. This encodes CASSESGQGGTYNSPLHF.

About this clone itself: A junction end diverges from the germline sequence, so it may reflect a read error. The chain uses TRBV6-5 and TRBJ2-3; 9 bases fit TRBD2. The CDR3 has 12 residues. The germline V gene has CDR1 MNHEY and CDR2 SVGAGI. The CDR3 nucleotides are TGTGCCAGCCGCTCTTCGGCTAGCGGGAATGTCTTT. This gives the protein CASRSSASGNVF.

The chain's CDR3 is CASGPTGGGCREQYV. The CDR3, as DNA: TGTGCTAGTGGACCTACAGGGGGAGGCTGTCGCGAGCAGTACGTC. The V call is TRBV12-5, the J call TRBJ2-7; TRBD1 agrees at 8 bases. CDR1 LGHNT and CDR2 FRNRAP come from the germline V gene. Trimming removed 6 bases from V and 6 bases from J; junction bases left unmatched: 13. The CDR3 is made up of 15 amino acids.

This chain uses TRBV24-1 with TRBJ2-5; D unresolved. Trimming left V 5 bases short and J 1 base short, with 10 bases between. Germline assignment: CDR1 KGHDR and CDR2 SFDVKD. The CDR3 spans 14 residues. Written as DNA, the CDR3 is TGTGCCACCAGTGCCAATCCCCCCCAAGAGACCCAGTACTTC. Amino acid sequence: CATSANPPQETQYF.

This clone was picked up one time. This chain joins TRBV3-1 (or the pseudogene TRBV3-2) and TRBJ2-3; 7 nucleotides line up with TRBD2. The CDR3 consists of 15 residues. Germline V gives CDR1 LGHDT, CDR2 YNNKEL (reference sequence). The V and J ends lost 4 bases and 0 bases, in that order; junction bases with no gene match: 4. Here the CDR3 DNA reads TGTGCCAGCAGCCTACGAGCGGGGAGCACAGATACGCAGTATTTT. Protein sequence: CASSLRAGSTDTQYF.

The chain is built from TRBV11-1 and TRBJ2-5; 7 nucleotides agree with TRBD2. The CDR3 loop spans 15 amino acids. V lost 3 bases to trimming and J lost 0 bases; unmatched junction nucleotides: 4. Germline loops: CDR1 SGHAT, CDR2 FQDESV (reference sequence). In DNA, the CDR3 is TGTGCCAGCAGCTTTTGGGACTACAACCAAGAGACCCAGTACTTC. Encoded protein: CASSFWDYNQETQYF.

J is TRBJ2-5 and V is TRBV11-3; 7 bases are shared with TRBD2. This CDR3 is built from 14 residues. CDR1 is SGHNT, CDR2 YENEEA, per germline. The junction had 8 bases not matched to a gene; V was cut back by 5 bases and J by 5 bases. CDR3 coding DNA: TGTGCCAGCAGCCCTTCCCCCGGGGGGGAGACCCAGTACTTC. Translation: CASSPSPGGETQYF. The variable domain in full, completed from reference TRBV11-3 and TRBJ2-5, reads EAGVVQSPRYKIIEKKQPVAFWCNPISGHNTLYWYLQNLGQGPELLIRYENEEAVDDSQLPKDRFSAERLKGVDSTLKIQPAELGDSAVYLCASSPSPGGETQYFGPGTRLLVL.

This clone was counted a single time. The chain uses TRBV5-4 and TRBJ2-7; D may be TRBD1 (6 bases). V shed 1 base and J shed 2 bases, with 13 bases lying between them. The germline gives CDR1 SGHNT, CDR2 YYREEE (reference sequence). The CDR3 sequence is 15 residues long. The CDR3 DNA follows: TGTGCCAGCAGCTTGTGGGACACTCGAACCTACGAGCAGTACTTC. It translates to CASSLWDTRTYEQYF.

V gene TRBV30 combines with J gene TRBJ1-6, with D possibly being TRBD1 (5 bases). V lost 0 bases to trimming and J lost 7 bases, with 16 bases between them. This CDR3 comprises 16 residues. Germline V gene sequence: CDR1 GTSNPN, CDR2 SVGIG (reference sequence). The CDR3 sequence is CAWSVHPGTRNSPLHF. Here the CDR3 DNA reads TGTGCCTGGAGTGTACATCCAGGGACTCGGAATTCACCCCTCCACTTT.

This sequence joins TRBV25-1 and TRBJ2-3, with TRBD2 matching 8 bases. The CDR3 is made up of 16 amino acids. Germline CDR1 is MGHDK and CDR2 is SYGVNS. J gave up 6 bases and V 3 bases, and 11 bases lay outside the gene matches. DNA for the CDR3: TGTGCCAGCAGTGATATCCTAGCGGGCCTGACTGATACGCAGTATTTT. It codes for CASSDILAGLTDTQYF.

This chain links TRBV7-9 with TRBJ2-5; 11 nucleotides align to TRBD2. CDR3 length: 15 amino acids. The germline CDR1 and CDR2 sequences are SEHNR and FQNEAQ (reference sequence). J was trimmed by 9 bases and V by 1 base; bases with no gene match: 7. For the CDR3, the DNA is TGTGCCAGCAGCTTAGGACTAGCGGGGACTATAGCCCAGTACTTC. As protein: CASSLGLAGTIAQYF.

V is TRBV5-5 and J is TRBJ1-2; TRBD1 agrees at 9 bases. V was clipped by 7 bases and J by 8 bases; unmatched bases: 9. The CDR3 covers 13 residues. Germline CDR1 and CDR2: SGHKS and YYEKEE (reference sequence). The CDR3 spells CASGGQGMMGYTF. The CDR3, as DNA: TGTGCCAGCGGGGGACAGGGTATGATGGGCTACACCTTC.

The CDR3 here is CASSRSGQGSYGYTF. CDR3 nucleotides: TGTGCCAGCAGCCGTTCAGGACAGGGGAGCTATGGCTACACCTTC. The chain has TRBV7-2 and TRBJ1-2; TRBD1 aligns across 9 bases. The germline gives CDR1 SGHTA, CDR2 FQGNSA. The CDR3 is 15 amino acids. V lost 5 bases and J lost 4; bases outside the gene matches: 8.

The chain is built from TRBV5-1 and TRBJ2-5, with a weak D call TRBD2 (6 bases). This CDR3 is 16 amino acids long. Trimming shortened V by 2 bases and J by 2 bases, and 16 bases separated the two germline ends. Germline CDR1 SGHRS, CDR2 YFSETQ. CDR3 protein: CASSFGTLQWQETQYF. In DNA form, the CDR3 reads TGCGCCAGCAGCTTCGGGACTTTGCAGTGGCAAGAGACCCAGTACTTC.

The chain is built from TRBV7-2 and TRBJ1-6; D is perhaps TRBD1 (6 bases). Germline CDR1 is SGHTA and CDR2 is FQGNSA. V lost 8 bases and J 2 bases, leaving 22 bases between the germline ends. CDR3 size: 18 residues. In DNA form, the CDR3 reads TGTGCCAGCCAACTCGACCCCTCAAGGGGGACCTATAATTCACCCCTCCACTTT. It is translated as CASQLDPSRGTYNSPLHF.

The chain combines TRBV19 with TRBJ1-2, with TRBD1 as a possible D gene (5 bases). This CDR3 is built from 14 residues. V lost 9 bases and J lost 6, with 20 bases in between. Germline V gene lookup returns CDR1 LNHDA and CDR2 SQIVND (reference sequence). CDR3 coding DNA: TGTGCCAGCGTAGAAACCCCGGGGGTCGATGGCTACACCTTC. Amino acid sequence: CASVETPGVDGYTF.